Listed below are T cell receptor beta chains from one sample, sequenced in a study of blood T cells in healthy people across ages. From the 5' RACE reads, TCRdb called clonotypes with MiXCR, one entry per CDR3 protein. The data show 800,000 to 950,000 distinct CDR3 sequences, 25% to 30% seen once. This sample also belongs to another study, concerning T cells of mothers and their children.

The sample taken for sequencing was blood. These receptors originate from a woman aged 35 to 49 in good health. Each CDR3 is given with its conserved first and last residue. A D gene is named only where the DNA matches it firmly. Rows may omit the clone size; those that give it use once, few, many or a size class.

TRBJ2-3 | few | TRBV20-1 | NA | CSARHPWSTDTQYF | TGCAGTGCCCGACACCCCTGGAGCACAGATACGCAGTATTTT
TRBJ1-4 | NA | TRBV20-1 | TRBD1 | CSARDIGTATNEKLFF | TGCAGTGCTAGAGATATCGGGACAGCAACTAATGAAAAACTGTTTTTT
TRBJ1-5 | few | TRBV27 | NA | CASSQEPVSNQPQHF | TGTGCCAGCAGTCAGGAGCCTGTAAGCAATCAGCCCCAGCATTTT
TRBJ1-1 | NA | TRBV7-2 | NA | CASSSRVGEAFF | TGTGCCAGCAGCTCGCGCGTGGGGGAAGCTTTCTTT
TRBJ1-1 | NA | TRBV28 | NA | CASSLSEKGNTEAFF | TGTGCCAGCAGTTTAAGTGAAAAGGGGAACACTGAAGCTTTCTTT
TRBJ1-5 | once | TRBV30 | NA | CAWSSRGAGVDQPQHF | TGTGCCTGGAGTTCGAGGGGGGCAGGGGTGGATCAGCCCCAGCATTTT
TRBJ1-2 | once | TRBV6-1 | TRBD1 | CASSGQGYDGYTF | TGTGCCAGCAGTGGACAGGGTTACGATGGCTACACCTTC
TRBJ2-5 | NA | TRBV20-1 | NA | CSARELRGAETQYF | TGCAGTGCTAGAGAACTCAGGGGCGCAGAGACCCAGTACTTC
TRBJ1-2 | NA | TRBV4-2 | NA | CASSQVWETGPNYGYTF | TGTGCCAGCAGCCAAGTGTGGGAAACAGGCCCAAACTATGGCTACACCTTC
TRBJ2-3 | NA | TRBV7-3 | TRBD1 | CASSLVGQGTDAQYF | TGTGCCAGCAGCTTAGTCGGACAGGGCACAGATGCGCAGTATTTT
TRBJ1-1 | NA | TRBV28 | NA | CASRDLQGNTEAFF | TGTGCCAGCAGGGATCTACAGGGGAACACTGAAGCTTTCTTT
TRBJ2-7 | few | TRBV12-3/TRBV12-4 | NA | CASKQGGNEQYF | TGTGCCAGTAAACAGGGGGGGAATGAGCAGTACTTC
TRBJ2-5 | many | TRBV7-2 | NA | CASSPVGSYQETQYF | TGTGCCAGCAGCCCCGTCGGCAGTTACCAAGAGACCCAGTACTTC
TRBJ2-2 | NA | TRBV9 | NA | CASSVGQGGGTGELFF | TGTGCCAGCAGCGTAGGACAGGGCGGGGGCACCGGGGAGCTGTTTTTT
TRBJ1-2 | NA | TRBV7-8 | TRBD1 | CASSYGTGEGYTF | TGTGCCAGCAGCTATGGGACAGGGGAAGGCTACACCTTC
TRBJ2-7 | NA | TRBV5-1 | NA | CASSHTGFEDEQYF | TGCGCCAGCAGCCACACAGGGTTTGAGGACGAGCAGTACTTC
TRBJ1-5 | few | TRBV12-3/TRBV12-4 | TRBD1 | CASSLQGAVQHF | TGTGCCAGCAGTTTACAGGGGGCGGTCCAGCATTTT
TRBJ1-1 | NA | TRBV27 | TRBD1 | CASRPPTGAENEAFF | TGTGCCAGCAGGCCCCCTACAGGGGCTGAGAATGAAGCTTTCTTT
TRBJ2-4 | NA | TRBV5-4 | NA | CASSQQGPQNIQYF | TGTGCCAGCAGCCAACAGGGACCACAAAACATTCAGTACTTC
TRBJ1-3 | NA | TRBV9 | NA | CASSVDPQATFRNTIYF | TGTGCCAGCAGCGTAGATCCCCAAGCGACATTTCGAAACACCATATATTTT
TRBJ1-3 | few | TRBV7-6 | NA | CASSLSRAGNTIYF | TGTGCCAGCAGCTTATCCAGGGCTGGAAACACCATATATTTT
TRBJ1-6 | few | TRBV6-5 | NA | CASSFRTSWNSPLHF | TGTGCCAGCAGTTTTCGGACAAGCTGGAATTCACCCCTCCACTTT
TRBJ1-3 | few | TRBV12-3/TRBV12-4 | NA | CASSLTGSADTIYF | TGTGCCAGCAGTTTAACGGGTTCCGCGGACACCATATATTTT
TRBJ1-2 | few | TRBV25-1 | TRBD1 | CASSALGQGRDGYTF | TGTGCCAGCAGTGCATTGGGACAGGGAAGGGACGGCTACACCTTC
TRBJ1-2 | many | TRBV29-1 | NA | CSVGRKGAGYTF | TGCAGCGTTGGCAGGAAGGGAGCTGGCTACACCTTC
TRBJ2-3 | NA | TRBV27 | NA | CASSYRGVATDTQYF | TGTGCCAGCAGCTACAGAGGCGTCGCGACAGATACGCAGTATTTT
TRBJ2-4 | NA | TRBV5-1 | NA | CASSPLGVGKNIQYF | TGCGCCAGCAGCCCTTTGGGGGTAGGCAAAAACATTCAGTACTTC
TRBJ2-7 | few | TRBV5-5 | TRBD2 | CACSLAQRGSSYEQYF | TGTGCCTGCAGCTTGGCGCAGCGGGGGAGCTCCTACGAGCAGTACTTC
TRBJ1-4 | NA | TRBV7-9 | NA | CASSPAPGPINEKLFF | TGTGCCAGCAGCCCAGCCCCGGGACCGATTAATGAAAAACTGTTTTTT
TRBJ2-3 | many | TRBV29-1 | NA | CSVGIDTQYF | TGCAGCGTGGGAATAGATACGCAGTATTTT
TRBJ2-3 | NA | TRBV29-1 | TRBD1 | CSVLKGGTGPHDSTDTQYF | TGCAGCGTGTTGAAAGGGGGGACAGGTCCGCACGATTCCACAGATACGCAGTATTTT
TRBJ1-6 | NA | TRBV7-2 | NA | CASSLKSPDNLPLHF | TGTGCCAGCAGCTTAAAATCTCCGGACAATTTGCCCCTCCACTTT
TRBJ2-7 | few | TRBV15 | NA | CATSRSRDIAYEQYF | TGTGCCACCAGCAGAAGCCGAGACATAGCCTACGAGCAGTACTTC
TRBJ2-7 | many | TRBV29-1 | NA | CSVAGLSYEQYF | TGCAGCGTTGCCGGACTTTCCTACGAGCAGTACTTC
TRBJ1-3 | NA | TRBV7-8 | NA | CASSLGTSLRNTIYF | TGTGCCAGCAGCTTAGGAACATCTCTTCGGAACACCATATATTTT
TRBJ2-7 | many | TRBV29-1 | NA | CSVETGRAEQYF | TGCAGCGTTGAAACAGGGCGGGCCGAGCAGTACTTC
TRBJ1-2 | few | TRBV4-2 | NA | CASSQEFRQGLFGYTF | TGTGCCAGCAGCCAAGAATTTCGGCAGGGGTTATTTGGCTACACCTTC
TRBJ1-2 | few | TRBV29-1 | NA | CSVQGTSGYTF | TGCAGCGTACAGGGTACAAGTGGCTACACCTTC
TRBJ1-2 | NA | TRBV11-1 | NA | CASSFRDIERGYTF | TGTGCCAGCAGCTTCAGGGATATAGAGCGCGGCTACACCTTC